A selection of T cell receptor beta chains follows, all from one sample in a study of blood T cell repertoires in COVID-19. Only in-frame clones appear in the TCRdb table, and some are missing; sequencing was by immunoSEQ multiplex PCR. The sample lists 50,000 to 60,000 clones, roughly nine tenths occurring once. The sample taken for sequencing was peripheral blood. The receptor set was obtained from an elderly woman with acute or convalescent COVID-19. The conserved cysteine and the conserved F or W are not part of the CDR3 here. The order of the fields is D gene, J gene, V gene, CDR3 protein. The D gene is left open where the match is weak.

d_gene: TRBD2; j_gene: TRBJ2-4; v_gene: TRBV2; CDR3aa: ASSVTGTSGLNKNIQY
d_gene: -; j_gene: TRBJ2-7; v_gene: TRBV10-3; CDR3aa: AIREGIGQGSSYEQY
d_gene: -; j_gene: TRBJ2-1; v_gene: TRBV7-3; CDR3aa: ASSLTPLNEQF
d_gene: -; j_gene: TRBJ2-4; v_gene: TRBV7-9; CDR3aa: ASSTGQAKNIQY
d_gene: -; j_gene: TRBJ2-7; v_gene: TRBV7-2; CDR3aa: ASSLTGVPSYEQY
d_gene: TRBD1; j_gene: TRBJ2-3; v_gene: TRBV18; CDR3aa: ASSPRGTGVPDTQY
d_gene: TRBD2; j_gene: TRBJ2-3; v_gene: TRBV28; CDR3aa: ASSSPFESGVPYKRSDTQY
d_gene: TRBD1; j_gene: TRBJ1-5; v_gene: TRBV6-6; CDR3aa: ASTPSGTGTPPQH
d_gene: TRBD2; j_gene: TRBJ2-7; v_gene: TRBV2; CDR3aa: ASRKTSGASYEQY
d_gene: TRBD1; j_gene: TRBJ2-5; v_gene: TRBV18; CDR3aa: ASSPGQGGETQY
d_gene: -; j_gene: TRBJ1-1; v_gene: TRBV14; CDR3aa: ASSQENVRAEAF
d_gene: TRBD2; j_gene: TRBJ2-2; v_gene: TRBV12-3/TRBV12-4; CDR3aa: ASSFLLAGELF
d_gene: TRBD2; j_gene: TRBJ2-1; v_gene: TRBV6-6; CDR3aa: ASITGTSGSNEQF
d_gene: -; j_gene: TRBJ2-7; v_gene: TRBV25-1; CDR3aa: ASSEDGRGSYEQY
d_gene: TRBD1; j_gene: TRBJ1-4; v_gene: TRBV3-1/TRBV3-2; CDR3aa: ASSQGTGNEKLF
d_gene: -; j_gene: TRBJ2-7; v_gene: TRBV7-8; CDR3aa: ASNSGGDYEQY
d_gene: TRBD1; j_gene: TRBJ1-3; v_gene: TRBV6-2/TRBV6-3; CDR3aa: ASSDGQGVVSGNTIY
d_gene: TRBD1; j_gene: TRBJ2-1; v_gene: TRBV5-4; CDR3aa: ASSLGPPRGFNEQF
d_gene: TRBD2; j_gene: TRBJ2-1; v_gene: TRBV5-1; CDR3aa: ASSPGGTSTNEQF
d_gene: TRBD2; j_gene: TRBJ2-1; v_gene: TRBV5-1; CDR3aa: ASSLALAANEQF
d_gene: TRBD1; j_gene: TRBJ1-4; v_gene: TRBV18; CDR3aa: ATGQGANEKLF
d_gene: -; j_gene: TRBJ1-2; v_gene: TRBV6-2/TRBV6-3; CDR3aa: ASSVSRGGYT
d_gene: -; j_gene: TRBJ2-5; v_gene: TRBV27; CDR3aa: ASSLREQETQY
d_gene: -; j_gene: TRBJ1-2; v_gene: TRBV5-6; CDR3aa: ASSLFGRTSGYT
d_gene: -; j_gene: TRBJ1-1; v_gene: TRBV7-2; CDR3aa: ASNLSRVNTEAF
d_gene: -; j_gene: TRBJ2-7; v_gene: TRBV12-3/TRBV12-4; CDR3aa: ASSPTGTQQY
d_gene: TRBD2; j_gene: TRBJ2-7; v_gene: TRBV3-1/TRBV3-2; CDR3aa: ASSRVGGGPYEQY
d_gene: TRBD1; j_gene: TRBJ1-5; v_gene: TRBV16; CDR3aa: ASSPGQGHQPQH
d_gene: -; j_gene: TRBJ1-4; v_gene: TRBV20-1; CDR3aa: SASFNEKLF
d_gene: TRBD1; j_gene: TRBJ1-6; v_gene: TRBV9; CDR3aa: ASSARQGEGKNSPLH
d_gene: TRBD1; j_gene: TRBJ2-5; v_gene: TRBV5-4; CDR3aa: ASSRQTGGGSETQY
d_gene: TRBD1; j_gene: TRBJ1-2; v_gene: TRBV4-3; CDR3aa: ASSQQQLQGNYGYT
d_gene: -; j_gene: TRBJ2-5; v_gene: TRBV30; CDR3aa: AWGQGGETQY